Only a few counts were recorded for the clone carrying this T cell receptor beta chain. Its antigen remains unknown. Alongside a J-beta primer mix, a sample-barcoded 5' primer served in a second PCR lasting about 6 to 12 cycles. A minimum of 3 million CDR3-containing paired-end reads was obtained for each sample. TCRdb re-derived calls from the 5' RACE reads in MiXCR, one entry per CDR3 protein. The data contain roughly 2 million distinct CDR3 sequences, roughly 50% of them singletons. This sample is drawn from a study of blood T cells in healthy people across ages. Researchers isolated at least 7 million PBMCs per sample. Study outcomes and limitations: It was found that TCR beta diversity correlated strongly with the percentage of naive T cells. PBMC samples, being unsorted, prevented any conclusive comparison of naive and antigen-experienced cells.

Germline V lookup: CDR1 DFQATT, CDR2 SNEGSKA (reference sequence). The CDR3 totals 10 residues. This TCR came from a woman between 40 and 55 years old in good health. The sequenced sample was blood. V usage is TRBV20-1 and J usage is TRBJ2-3; tentatively, D is TRBD2 (5 bases). The DNA for the CDR3 is TGCAGGGCGGGCGAAGATACGCAGTATTTT. Amino acids: CRAGEDTQYF.